This TCR beta chain was observed in a study of tumor-infiltrating lymphocytes in primary liver carcinoma. Study information: Maximum tumor diameters ranged from roughly 4 to 10 cm, stage T1-T3 N0M0.

TCR beta cDNA came from about 500 ng total RNA, primed with a constant-region primer. Investigators got TCR beta libraries out of three nested multiplex PCR rounds, done with slightly modified ARM-PCR. The first two PCR rounds used TRBV1-TRBV30 forward primers with a C-beta reverse primer, 10 cycles each. TCRdb ran MiXCR on the multiplex PCR reads and lists one entry per CDR3 protein. This table holds some 190,000 distinct CDR3 sequences, roughly 80% found once. Overall study findings and caveats: Just about 7-24% of leading clones were found in every one of five regions.

Bulk tissue was left unsorted, and RNA and DNA were co-extracted from about 20-30 mg of it. For each tumor, five separate regions were sampled. Tumor samples uniformly had over 80% viable tumor cells. In its sample, this clonotype was seen once. As yet, its antigen is unknown. There are 13 residues in the CDR3. Germline CDR1 and CDR2: MDHEN and SYDVKM. Trimming cost V 5 bases and J 10 bases, with 17 bases left between them. Sequencing was performed on tumor tissue from primary liver carcinoma. The chain is built from TRBV28 and TRBJ1-2; D not certain. The TCR sequence derives from a man in his forties with primary liver carcinoma and hepatitis B virus infection. This CDR3 is CASSLPQNFDYTF. CDR3 sequence (DNA): TGTGCCAGCAGTCTACCTCAGAACTTCGACTACACCTTC.